This is a list of T cell receptor beta chains from one sample in a study of shared clonotypes between healthy human individuals. Using immunoSEQ multiplex PCR, the repertoire was profiled, and TCRdb retains in-frame clones only, with some absent. Among over 2,000,000 clones, approximately 92% were seen once, and the ten largest hold around 1.8%. Sequencing input: naive CD8+ T cells from PBMCs. Every receptor here comes from a man younger than 35 in good health. Some clones in this sample may be carry-over from other donors' samples. Each CDR3 is given with its conserved first and last residue. D genes are given only for firm matches. Clone size is stated in some rows and not others, as once, few, many or a class when expanded.

CDR3 DNA: TGTGCCAGCAGGCCGGGACTAGCGCTGACCTACGAGCAGTACTTC
CDR3 protein: CASRPGLALTYEQYF
J gene: TRBJ2-7
D gene: TRBD2
V gene: TRBV7-8
clone size: NA

CDR3 DNA: TGTGCCAGCAGCGTGTCGGGATCGGGAAATCAGCCCCAGCATTTT
CDR3 protein: CASSVSGSGNQPQHF
J gene: TRBJ1-5
D gene: NA
V gene: TRBV9
clone size: NA

CDR3 DNA: TGTGCCAGCAGTTACTGGGTCGAACCGGGGGGACCCCTCCACTTT
CDR3 protein: CASSYWVEPGGPLHF
J gene: TRBJ1-6
D gene: NA
V gene: TRBV6-5
clone size: NA

CDR3 DNA: TGTGTCAGCAGCTTAGCGTTTGATCCGGGAATGTATGGCTACACCTTC
CDR3 protein: CVSSLAFDPGMYGYTF
J gene: TRBJ1-2
D gene: NA
V gene: TRBV7-9
clone size: NA

CDR3 DNA: TGTGCCAGCAGTTTATGGTTGCGGGAGGCCTACAATGAGCAGTTCTTC
CDR3 protein: CASSLWLREAYNEQFF
J gene: TRBJ2-1
D gene: TRBD2
V gene: TRBV28
clone size: NA

CDR3 DNA: TGTGCCAGCAGTCGGACAGGGGGCTACAATCAGCCCCAGCATTTT
CDR3 protein: CASSRTGGYNQPQHF
J gene: TRBJ1-5
D gene: TRBD1
V gene: TRBV28
clone size: NA

CDR3 DNA: TGTGCCAGCAGCCTAGGTCAGGGTTTCCACAATGAGCAGTTCTTC
CDR3 protein: CASSLGQGFHNEQFF
J gene: TRBJ2-1
D gene: NA
V gene: TRBV7-9
clone size: NA

CDR3 DNA: TGTGCCAGCAGTCCCGGACAGATTGGGCCCTACGAGCAGTACTTC
CDR3 protein: CASSPGQIGPYEQYF
J gene: TRBJ2-7
D gene: NA
V gene: TRBV27
clone size: NA

CDR3 DNA: TGCGCCAGCAGCCAAGCCAGGGGGGAATCTGGGGCCAACGTCCTGACTTTC
CDR3 protein: CASSQARGESGANVLTF
J gene: TRBJ2-6
D gene: NA
V gene: TRBV4-3
clone size: NA

CDR3 DNA: TGTGCCAGTGGACAGGGGGCGAGCGCTGAAGCTTTCTTT
CDR3 protein: CASGQGASAEAFF
J gene: TRBJ1-1
D gene: TRBD1
V gene: TRBV19
clone size: NA

CDR3 DNA: TGTGCCAGCAGTTCGGGCGTTTGGGGTCCCGGGGAGCTGTTTTTT
CDR3 protein: CASSSGVWGPGELFF
J gene: TRBJ2-2
D gene: NA
V gene: TRBV27
clone size: NA

CDR3 DNA: TGTGCCATCAGTGATAAGGGTATCCACGAGCAGTACTTC
CDR3 protein: CAISDKGIHEQYF
J gene: TRBJ2-7
D gene: NA
V gene: TRBV10-3
clone size: NA

CDR3 DNA: TGTGCCAGCAGATCATTGGGGACGGGGGAGCTGTTTTTT
CDR3 protein: CASRSLGTGELFF
J gene: TRBJ2-2
D gene: NA
V gene: TRBV7-6
clone size: NA

CDR3 DNA: TGTGCCAGCAGCTTGGCGGGGGCGGTTAGGGAGACCCAGTACTTC
CDR3 protein: CASSLAGAVRETQYF
J gene: TRBJ2-5
D gene: NA
V gene: TRBV5-6
clone size: NA

CDR3 DNA: TGTGCCAGCTCACCAAACCGGGACAGAAGATCCGGGGAGCTGTTTTTT
CDR3 protein: CASSPNRDRRSGELFF
J gene: TRBJ2-2
D gene: TRBD1
V gene: TRBV18
clone size: NA

CDR3 DNA: TGTGCCAGCAGTTACTCGAATGAAGAGACCCAGTACTTC
CDR3 protein: CASSYSNEETQYF
J gene: TRBJ2-5
D gene: NA
V gene: TRBV6-5
clone size: NA

CDR3 DNA: TGTGCCAGCAGCCCCCTCCCGGGGGCCGGGGAGCTGTTTTTT
CDR3 protein: CASSPLPGAGELFF
J gene: TRBJ2-2
D gene: NA
V gene: TRBV5-4
clone size: NA

CDR3 DNA: TGTGCCAGCAGCCGGACTAGCGAAGACTTCTACAATGAGCAGTTCTTC
CDR3 protein: CASSRTSEDFYNEQFF
J gene: TRBJ2-1
D gene: TRBD2
V gene: TRBV27
clone size: NA

CDR3 DNA: TGTGCCAGCGGACTAGCGGGAGAAGGCAAAAACATTCAGTACTTC
CDR3 protein: CASGLAGEGKNIQYF
J gene: TRBJ2-4
D gene: TRBD2
V gene: TRBV19
clone size: once

CDR3 DNA: TGCGCCAGCAATTCCGACAGGGGAGAGACCCAGTACTTC
CDR3 protein: CASNSDRGETQYF
J gene: TRBJ2-5
D gene: TRBD1
V gene: TRBV10-1
clone size: NA

CDR3 DNA: TGTGCCAGCAGCTTAGGAGGGTACCCTGAAGCTTTCTTT
CDR3 protein: CASSLGGYPEAFF
J gene: TRBJ1-1
D gene: NA
V gene: TRBV7-9
clone size: NA

CDR3 DNA: TGTGCCAGCAGCCAAGAAACAGGGGAGGATCAGCCCCAGCATTTT
CDR3 protein: CASSQETGEDQPQHF
J gene: TRBJ1-5
D gene: TRBD1
V gene: TRBV4-2
clone size: NA

CDR3 DNA: TGTGCCAGCAGTTCTGCTCTAGCGGGACTCCAAGAGACCCAGTACTTC
CDR3 protein: CASSSALAGLQETQYF
J gene: TRBJ2-5
D gene: TRBD2
V gene: TRBV5-6
clone size: NA

CDR3 DNA: TGTGCCAGCACCGGGACGTCTTCCTACGAGCAGTACTTC
CDR3 protein: CASTGTSSYEQYF
J gene: TRBJ2-7
D gene: NA
V gene: TRBV27
clone size: NA

CDR3 DNA: TGCAGCGTTGCTGAAGGGAACATTCAGTACTTC
CDR3 protein: CSVAEGNIQYF
J gene: TRBJ2-4
D gene: NA
V gene: TRBV29-1
clone size: NA

CDR3 DNA: TGTGCCAGCAGCCTGGGACGGTTTAACACTGAAGCTTTCTTT
CDR3 protein: CASSLGRFNTEAFF
J gene: TRBJ1-1
D gene: NA
V gene: TRBV28
clone size: NA

CDR3 DNA: TGTGCCAGCAGCGAATTAGCGGGAGTACGGTACGAGCAGTACTTC
CDR3 protein: CASSELAGVRYEQYF
J gene: TRBJ2-7
D gene: TRBD2
V gene: TRBV27
clone size: once

CDR3 DNA: TGTGCCTGGGGTAGGTTTCGAGCGGCTAGTACCTACGAGCAGTACTTC
CDR3 protein: CAWGRFRAASTYEQYF
J gene: TRBJ2-7
D gene: NA
V gene: TRBV30
clone size: NA

CDR3 DNA: TGTGCCTGGGACACTGCAAAATCCGGGACCCAGAGCAATCAGCCCCAGCATTTT
CDR3 protein: CAWDTAKSGTQSNQPQHF
J gene: TRBJ1-5
D gene: NA
V gene: TRBV30
clone size: few

CDR3 DNA: TGTGCCAGCAGGGGGGAGAATCCTAACTATGGCTACACCTTC
CDR3 protein: CASRGENPNYGYTF
J gene: TRBJ1-2
D gene: NA
V gene: TRBV28
clone size: once

CDR3 DNA: TGTGCCAGCAGCGTAGATACGCGGCTGAACACTGAAGCTTTCTTT
CDR3 protein: CASSVDTRLNTEAFF
J gene: TRBJ1-1
D gene: NA
V gene: TRBV9
clone size: NA

CDR3 DNA: TGTGCCAGCATTTCCTCCTCTAGCGGGAGTATCTATGAGCAGTTCTTC
CDR3 protein: CASISSSSGSIYEQFF
J gene: TRBJ2-1
D gene: TRBD2
V gene: TRBV6-6
clone size: NA

CDR3 DNA: TGTGCCAGCAGCCCCTGGGGAGGGGGCCGCACAGATACGCAGTATTTT
CDR3 protein: CASSPWGGGRTDTQYF
J gene: TRBJ2-3
D gene: NA
V gene: TRBV13
clone size: NA

CDR3 DNA: TGTGCCAGCAGCAAAGCCCCTAGCGGGAGTGGCACAGATACGCAGTATTTT
CDR3 protein: CASSKAPSGSGTDTQYF
J gene: TRBJ2-3
D gene: NA
V gene: TRBV21-1
clone size: NA

CDR3 DNA: TGTGCCAGTCTAGAGCCCCCGTGGACTCAGGGTGAGCAGTTCTTC
CDR3 protein: CASLEPPWTQGEQFF
J gene: TRBJ2-1
D gene: NA
V gene: TRBV6-1
clone size: NA

CDR3 DNA: TGTGCCAGCAGCGTAGTTGCGGGAGGTTCCTACAATGAGCAGTTCTTC
CDR3 protein: CASSVVAGGSYNEQFF
J gene: TRBJ2-1
D gene: TRBD2
V gene: TRBV9
clone size: NA

CDR3 DNA: TGTGCCAGCAGCGGGCCTCTAGCGGGAGCGGACAATGAGCAGTTCTTC
CDR3 protein: CASSGPLAGADNEQFF
J gene: TRBJ2-1
D gene: TRBD2
V gene: TRBV9
clone size: NA

CDR3 DNA: TGTGCCAGCAGTGACTCCGTCAGCGGGAGCTCGGAAGGGGCCAACGTCCTGACTTTC
CDR3 protein: CASSDSVSGSSEGANVLTF
J gene: TRBJ2-6
D gene: TRBD2
V gene: TRBV6-4
clone size: NA

CDR3 DNA: TGTGCCAGCAGACCGACTGTCGGGGGTTACGAGCAGTACTTC
CDR3 protein: CASRPTVGGYEQYF
J gene: TRBJ2-7
D gene: NA
V gene: TRBV4-2
clone size: NA

CDR3 DNA: TGCAGCGTTGATAGGGGCAGGGGGCTGGGGAACACTGAAGCTTTCTTT
CDR3 protein: CSVDRGRGLGNTEAFF
J gene: TRBJ1-1
D gene: TRBD1
V gene: TRBV29-1
clone size: NA

CDR3 DNA: TGTGCCAGCAGGCCTCTCCCGGGACAGCCGGTGGAGCAGTTCTTC
CDR3 protein: CASRPLPGQPVEQFF
J gene: TRBJ2-1
D gene: TRBD1
V gene: TRBV6-1
clone size: NA

CDR3 DNA: TGTGCCAGCAGCTCCAAGTCTTCGCGGAGGGGTCAGCCCCAGCATTTT
CDR3 protein: CASSSKSSRRGQPQHF
J gene: TRBJ1-5
D gene: NA
V gene: TRBV11-3
clone size: NA